This TCR beta chain was identified during a study of T-cell memory formation after mild COVID-19. Study-wide points: Later expanders leaned CD4+, whereas day 15 to 85 contracting clones were balanced CD4/CD8. The study found contracting CD4+ clones mainly in CM and EM and contracting CD8+ clones in EMRA.

TCRdb independently ran MiXCR on the 5' RACE reads; one entry per CDR3 protein. The sample records about 400,000 distinct CDR3 sequences, roughly 18% being singletons. This clonotype has only a few counts. Its antigen remains unknown. Germline CDR1 reads SGHTA; CDR2 reads FQGNSA. V was clipped by 2 bases and J by 1 base; unmatched bases: 13. The CDR3 spans 18 residues. The receptor was derived from a man younger than 35 who had mild COVID-19 (a few samples of this study predate the infection). Cell type and time point are not known. The rearrangement joins TRBV7-2 to TRBJ1-2; TRBD1 matches at 7 bases. The sequencing input was PBMCs or a T cell subset sorted from them (not recorded which). The CDR3: CASSLRGQPYSYNYGYTF. CDR3 nucleotide sequence: TGTGCCAGCAGCTTACGGGGACAGCCTTATTCTTATAACTATGGCTACACCTTC.